This T cell receptor (beta chain) comes out of a study of blood T cell repertoires in COVID-19 (dated by TCRdb to the early 2020s). For context, the study as a whole: The collaborator samples originated in the United States, Italy and Spain and spanned the acute and convalescent phases of COVID-19. Where available, HLA class I and class II types were obtained from metadata supplied by the sample provider rather than from assay-based typing. The material from the prospective study consisted of cDNA or gDNA derived from T cells, B-cell-depleted T cells, or PBMCs. The repertoires were released in a freely available public database meant as a resource for research on the immune response to SARS-CoV-2. The sample metadata nearly always contained a de-identified subject ID, COVID-19 status, age in years and sex. The samples were drawn from two sources: the first 160 participants of the ongoing ImmuneRACE study, and 1,200 or so subjects contributed by 6 global collaborators. Deeply sampled blood TCRbeta repertoires from subjects exposed to, actively infected with, or recovered from COVID-19 were included in the dataset.

The investigation overall reported the following: How much clinical and demographic metadata was included differed by source and by participant, and the metadata was provided uncurated.

From its cysteine to its phenylalanine, the CDR3 spans 15 amino acids. Only the CDR3 DNA stays, 45 bases, in frame from base 1. Based on the germline V gene (reference sequence), the CDR1 and CDR2 sequences are SGHNT and YYREEE. V loses 9 bases of germline sequence and J loses 7 bases, and the interval between the two ends is 26 bases. TCRbeta CDR3 regions were amplified from genomic DNA by means of the immunoSEQ Assay, a bias-controlled multiplex PCR. The study's own analysis went as follows. Nucleated cell counts per sample were estimated from amplification of reference gene primers within the assay. To quantify the absolute abundance of each unique TCRbeta CDR3 rearrangement, sequence reads were collapsed and filtered. Productive Simpson clonality was computed per sample as the square root of Simpson's diversity index over productive rearrangements. Held by TCRdb, this immuneACCESS table contains in-frame sequences only and omits some clones. Under half of the omission traces to an unresolved V gene where checked; the cause of the rest is unknown. V, J and clone size derive from that table, while D and trimming were established from the DNA sequence. The table for this sample lists about 23,000 clones; 94% of them were counted only once. The biggest ten clones account for about 4% of the sample.

Notes on this clone: Its binding antigen is unknown. Per-nucleotide qualities are absent, and no much larger clonotype sits a single base away.

Whole blood was collected in K2EDTA tubes by collaborating institutions according to the institutions' own protocols. For TCRbeta analysis, collaborator samples were shipped as frozen whole blood, as isolated PBMCs, or as DNA extracted from either sample type. The material sequenced was peripheral blood. The chain links TRBV5-4 with TRBJ2-7, with TRBD1 tentatively as D gene (6 bases match). This TCR was sampled from a woman in her forties or fifties with active COVID-19. In nucleotides, the sequence is TGTGCCACAAAAGTAGGGGGTAGTGGGGGTCGAGAGCAGTACTTC. This translates into CATKVGGSGGREQYF.